This T cell receptor beta chain was identified during a study of monozygotic twins with inflammatory bowel disease. Study-wide results and limits: Whether twins were concordant or discordant made no difference to repertoire similarity, possibly from limited power. Differences in immunosuppressive treatment may have been a source of added variability in patient repertoires. Backing was not found for a single strong signal or clonotype associated with IBD.

As concerns this clonotype: Its target is unknown.

Per donor there was one draw, yielding a blood sample of 2.5 ml. CDR3 size: 14 residues. Germline CDR1 and CDR2: SGHRS and YFSETQ. TCRdb reprocessed the 5' RACE reads and reports one entry per CDR3 protein, with no DNA. Its table records roughly 200,000 distinct CDR3 sequences. V gene TRBV5-1 combines with J gene TRBJ2-7; the TCRdb D gene call, TRBD1, has no DNA to confirm it. Sequenced: blood. This sequence was found in a human donor with ulcerative colitis or Crohn's disease, or a healthy co-twin of an affected twin (not recorded which). The CDR3 spells CASSAGDRVDLEDF.